This T cell receptor beta chain was sequenced during a study of blood T cell repertoires in COVID-19. Study as a whole: Donors in the United States, Italy and Spain gave samples during acute or convalescent COVID-19. PBMCs, B-cell-depleted T cells, or T cells were the source of the cDNA or gDNA that made up the material.

The CDR3 extends over 15 amino acids. The V gene's germline CDR1 is SGHRS and CDR2 YFSETQ. Trimming shortened V by 5 bases and J by 5 bases, and 19 bases separated the two germline ends. The table came from immunoSEQ multiplex PCR; TCRdb's copy has only in-frame clones and leaves some out. The repertoire consists of approximately 130,000 clones, with 81% occurring once and the leading ten covering roughly 8.1%. The source material was peripheral blood. The receptor was derived from a woman aged 55-70 years with active or convalescent COVID-19. The V gene is TRBV5-1, the J gene TRBJ2-5; D perhaps matches TRBD1 (5 bases). The CDR3 reads CASSPREVPGETQYF. For the CDR3, the DNA is TGCGCCAGCAGTCCCAGGGAAGTACCAGGGGAGACCCAGTACTTC.